This T cell receptor beta chain was sequenced during a study of blood T cell repertoires in COVID-19. Across the study: The study drew acute and convalescent COVID-19 samples from the United States, Italy and Spain. From T cells, B-cell-depleted T cells, or PBMCs came the material, which was cDNA or gDNA.

V lost 5 bases and J lost 9; bases outside the gene matches: 9. CDR1 and CDR2 from the germline V gene are MGHDK and SYGVNS. This CDR3 region has 13 residues. Using immunoSEQ multiplex PCR, the repertoire was profiled, and TCRdb retains in-frame clones only, with some absent. Among fewer than 200,000 clones listed, over 80% were seen once. Specimen: peripheral blood. This chain joins TRBV25-1 and TRBJ1-1, with 7 nucleotides matching TRBD1. The receptor was isolated from an older woman with COVID-19, enrolled during active disease. The CDR3 loop reads CASSPTHRGKAFF. CDR3 DNA sequence: TGTGCCAGCAGTCCAACCCACAGGGGAAAAGCTTTCTTT.